This TCR beta chain derives from a study of blood T cell repertoires in COVID-19 (dated by TCRdb to 2020 to 2022). Concerning the study at large: The collaborator samples originated in the United States, Italy and Spain and spanned the acute and convalescent phases of COVID-19. A freely available public database, intended as a resource for researchers studying the immune response to SARS-CoV-2, is where the repertoires were released. Where available, HLA class I and class II types were taken from metadata supplied by the sample provider and were not determined by assay-based typing. Samples were obtained from the ongoing ImmuneRACE study (first 160 participants) and from about 1,300 subjects provided by 6 global collaborators. Deeply sampled blood TCRbeta repertoires from subjects exposed to, actively infected with, or recovered from COVID-19 were included in the dataset. The prospective study material was composed of cDNA or gDNA derived from T cells, B-cell-depleted T cells, or PBMCs. Nearly every sample came with metadata listing a de-identified subject ID, COVID-19 status, age in years and sex.

The immunoSEQ Assay, a bias-controlled multiplex PCR, was used to amplify TCRbeta CDR3 regions from genomic DNA. Per the original workflow: The number of nucleated cells in each sample was estimated from the amplification of reference gene primers within the assay. To quantify the absolute abundance of each unique TCRbeta CDR3 rearrangement, sequence reads were collapsed and filtered. For each sample, productive Simpson clonality was calculated by taking the square root of Simpson's diversity index across productive rearrangements. Imported from immuneACCESS, the table was reduced by TCRdb to in-frame sequences with V and J called. These copies leave out some clones; in studies compared against another copy, an unresolved V gene accounts for under half, and the cause of the remainder is not known. That table gives V, J and clone size, and the DNA gave D and trimming. In all, the sample holds more than 150,000 clones, and roughly nine tenths of those were seen once. The leading ten clones occupy 0.99% of the sample.

Study-level results and caveats: The quantity of clinical and demographic metadata differed by source and by participant and was supplied without curation.

Collaborating institutions collected whole blood in K2EDTA tubes following their own protocols. For TCRbeta analysis, collaborators shipped samples in one of three forms: frozen whole blood, isolated PBMCs, or DNA extracted from either of those sample types. Turning to this clone: What antigen it recognizes has not been identified. Base qualities are missing; no much larger clone stands one base away.

What was sequenced was peripheral blood. This sequence was found in a man aged 18 to 30 with acute or convalescent COVID-19.

The CDR3 in this case is CASSSGTGVNTEAFF. The DNA is as follows: TGTGCCAGCAGTTCCGGGACAGGCGTGAACACTGAAGCTTTCTTT. Recombination connected TRBV28 to TRBJ1-1; 8 nucleotides in the junction match TRBD1. Clipping removes 4 bases from V and 0 bases from J, with 4 as the unmatched junction base count. Spanning cysteine to phenylalanine, the CDR3 consists of 15 amino acids. This entry keeps only the CDR3 DNA: 45 bases, framed from base 1. CDR1 and CDR2 are read off the germline V gene as MDHEN and SYDVKM.